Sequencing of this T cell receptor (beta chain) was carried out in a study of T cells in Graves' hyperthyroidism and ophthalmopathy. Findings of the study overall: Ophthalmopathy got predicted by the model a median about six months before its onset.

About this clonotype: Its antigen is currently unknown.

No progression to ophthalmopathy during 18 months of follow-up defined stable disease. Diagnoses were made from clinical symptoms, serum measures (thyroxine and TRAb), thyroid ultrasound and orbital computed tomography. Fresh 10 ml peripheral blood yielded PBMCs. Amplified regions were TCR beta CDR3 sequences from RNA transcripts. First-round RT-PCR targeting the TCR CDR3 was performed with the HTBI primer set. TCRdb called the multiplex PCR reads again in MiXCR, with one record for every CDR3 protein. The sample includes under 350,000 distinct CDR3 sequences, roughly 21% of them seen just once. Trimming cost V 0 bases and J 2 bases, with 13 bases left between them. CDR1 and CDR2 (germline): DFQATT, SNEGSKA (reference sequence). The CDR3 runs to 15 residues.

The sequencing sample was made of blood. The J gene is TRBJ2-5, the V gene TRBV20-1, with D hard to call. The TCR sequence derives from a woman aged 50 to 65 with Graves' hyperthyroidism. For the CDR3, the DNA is TGCAGTGCTAGAGATTCGGCGGCCATACAAGAGACCCAGTACTTC. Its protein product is CSARDSAAIQETQYF.